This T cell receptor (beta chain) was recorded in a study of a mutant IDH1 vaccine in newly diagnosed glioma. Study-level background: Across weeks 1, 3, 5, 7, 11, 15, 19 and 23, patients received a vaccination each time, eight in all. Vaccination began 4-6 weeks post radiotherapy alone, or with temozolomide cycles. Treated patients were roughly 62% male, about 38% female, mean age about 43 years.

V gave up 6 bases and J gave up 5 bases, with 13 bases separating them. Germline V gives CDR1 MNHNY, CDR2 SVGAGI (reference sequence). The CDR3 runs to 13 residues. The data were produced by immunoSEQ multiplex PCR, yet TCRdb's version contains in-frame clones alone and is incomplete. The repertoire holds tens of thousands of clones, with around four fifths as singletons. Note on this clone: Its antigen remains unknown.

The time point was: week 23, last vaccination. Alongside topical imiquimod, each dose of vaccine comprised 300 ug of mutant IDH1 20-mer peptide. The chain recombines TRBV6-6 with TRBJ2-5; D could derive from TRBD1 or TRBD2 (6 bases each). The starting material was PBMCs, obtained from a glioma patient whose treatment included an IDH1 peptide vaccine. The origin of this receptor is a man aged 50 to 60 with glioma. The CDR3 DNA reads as TGTGCCAGCAGCCCCCTAGGGGGGGAGACCCAGTACTTC. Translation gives CASSPLGGETQYF.